This TCR beta chain was documented in a study of cytomegalovirus exposure and HLA in healthy donors. The CDR3 spans 15 residues. Germline V lookup: CDR1 SGHTA, CDR2 FQGNSA. V was shortened by 7 bases and J by 2 bases, with 14 bases between the two germline ends. Likely unrecorded immune exposures existed in these nominally healthy donors. The PCR contained 60 Vbeta and 13 Jbeta primers. Profiling relied on immunoSEQ multiplex PCR, and the TCRdb table lists in-frame clones only, not all of them. The data hold approximately 170,000 clones, with about 85% observed a single time. With respect to this clone: Its antigen is not identified.

Points from the study as a whole: Of the V segments, some could not be distinguished, including TRBV6-2 and TRBV6-3, and were excluded. TCR beta chain V- and J-gene trimming was linked, in a later analysis, to a missense variant in DCLRE1C.

V and J are TRBV7-2 and TRBJ2-2; D may be TRBD1 (5 bases). Sequenced material: PBMCs. The sequence was collected from a woman in her forties or fifties in good health and CMV-seropositive. The CDR3 coding sequence is TGTGCCAGCAAATTGGGGCAGGGAAACACCGGGGAGCTGTTTTTT. Translating it yields CASKLGQGNTGELFF.